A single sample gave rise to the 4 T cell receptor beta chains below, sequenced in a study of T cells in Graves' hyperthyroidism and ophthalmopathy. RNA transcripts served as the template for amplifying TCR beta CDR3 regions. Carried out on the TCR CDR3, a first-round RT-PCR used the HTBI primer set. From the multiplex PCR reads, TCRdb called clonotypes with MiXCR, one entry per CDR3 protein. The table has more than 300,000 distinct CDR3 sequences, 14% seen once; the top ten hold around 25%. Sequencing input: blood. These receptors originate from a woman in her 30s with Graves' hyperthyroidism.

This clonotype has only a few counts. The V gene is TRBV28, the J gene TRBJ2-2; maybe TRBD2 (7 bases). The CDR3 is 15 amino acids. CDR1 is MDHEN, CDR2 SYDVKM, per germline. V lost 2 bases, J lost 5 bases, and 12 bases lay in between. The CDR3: CASSLGGAMTGELFF. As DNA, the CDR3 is TGTGCCAGCAGTTTAGGGGGGGCTATGACCGGGGAGCTGTTTTTT.

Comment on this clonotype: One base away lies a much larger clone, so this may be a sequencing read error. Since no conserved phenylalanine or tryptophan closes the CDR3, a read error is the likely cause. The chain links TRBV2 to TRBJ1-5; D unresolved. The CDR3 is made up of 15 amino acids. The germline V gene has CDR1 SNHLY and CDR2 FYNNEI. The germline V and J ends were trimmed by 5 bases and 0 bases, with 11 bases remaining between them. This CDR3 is CASSPHQGSNQPQHL. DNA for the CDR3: TGTGCCAGCAGTCCCCACCAAGGTAGCAATCAGCCCCAGCATCTT.

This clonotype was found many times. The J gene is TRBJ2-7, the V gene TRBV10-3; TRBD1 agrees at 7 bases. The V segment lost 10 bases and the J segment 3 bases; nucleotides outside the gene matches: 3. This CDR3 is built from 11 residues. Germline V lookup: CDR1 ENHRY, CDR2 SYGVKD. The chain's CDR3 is CATGQNYEQYF. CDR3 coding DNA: TGTGCCACGGGACAGAACTACGAGCAGTACTTC.

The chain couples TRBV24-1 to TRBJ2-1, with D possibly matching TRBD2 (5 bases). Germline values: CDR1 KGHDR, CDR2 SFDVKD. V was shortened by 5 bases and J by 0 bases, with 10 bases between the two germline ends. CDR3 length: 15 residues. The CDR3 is CATSGLGSSYNEQFF. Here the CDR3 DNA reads TGTGCCACCAGTGGTCTTGGGAGCTCCTACAATGAGCAGTTCTTC.